The text below deals with one TCR beta chain. The record originates from a study of blood T cell repertoires in COVID-19. Study in general: The study drew acute and convalescent COVID-19 samples from the United States, Italy and Spain. Sources were T cells, B-cell-depleted T cells, or PBMCs; the material itself was cDNA or gDNA.

In the original analysis: Quantification of nucleated cells was approximated via reference gene primer amplification. Sequencing was performed with immunoSEQ multiplex PCR; in TCRdb, only in-frame clones are kept and a portion is missing. That table is the source of V, J and clone size, and D and trimming were worked out from the DNA. The sample contains 35,000 to 50,000 clones, 88% of which appear only once. Sequencing was carried out using peripheral blood. The sequence was obtained from a human donor in a cohort sampled during active COVID-19.

The CDR3 is CASSFGEVPYGYTF. The CDR3 DNA follows: TGCGCCAGCAGCTTTGGTGAGGTCCCCTATGGCTACACCTTC. The chain joins TRBV5-1 to TRBJ1-2; D gene unclear. The V gene's germline CDR1 is SGHRS and CDR2 YFSETQ. Trimming cost V 2 bases and J 4 bases, with 12 bases left between them. The CDR3 covers 14 residues.